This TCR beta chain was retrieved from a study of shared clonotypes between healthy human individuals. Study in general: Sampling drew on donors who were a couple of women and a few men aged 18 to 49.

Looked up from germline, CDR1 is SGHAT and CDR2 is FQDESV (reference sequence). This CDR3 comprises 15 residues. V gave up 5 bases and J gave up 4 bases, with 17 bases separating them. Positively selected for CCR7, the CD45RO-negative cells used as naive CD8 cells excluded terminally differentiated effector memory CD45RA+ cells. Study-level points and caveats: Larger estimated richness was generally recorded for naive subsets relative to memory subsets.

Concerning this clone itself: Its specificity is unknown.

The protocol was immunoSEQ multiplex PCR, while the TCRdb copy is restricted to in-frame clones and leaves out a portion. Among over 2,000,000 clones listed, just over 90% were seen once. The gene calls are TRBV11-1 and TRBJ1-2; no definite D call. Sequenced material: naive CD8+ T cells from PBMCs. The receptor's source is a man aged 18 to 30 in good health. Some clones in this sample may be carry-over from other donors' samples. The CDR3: CASSPRRGTAYGYTF. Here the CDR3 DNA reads TGTGCCAGCAGCCCCCGCCGGGGAACTGCCTATGGCTACACCTTC.